Shown below are 17 T cell receptor beta chains from a single sample sequenced in a study of shared clonotypes between healthy human individuals. The assay was immunoSEQ multiplex PCR, and TCRdb's table has in-frame clones only and misses some. The table includes some 1,400,000 clones, about 96% detected once. The sequencing input was naive CD4+ T cells sorted from blood. Sample subset: CD45RA+ positively selected. The receptors derive from a man aged 25 to 40 in good health.

V is TRBV10-1 and J is TRBJ2-1, with a tentative D call TRBD1 (6 bases). CDR1 is WNHNN, CDR2 SYGVQD, per germline (reference sequence). The CDR3 consists of 15 residues. V was shortened by 6 bases and J by 3 bases, with 15 bases between the two germline ends. This CDR3 is CASSADSRDYNEQFF. The CDR3 DNA is TGCGCCAGCAGCGCGGACAGCCGGGACTACAATGAGCAGTTCTTC.

The chain uses TRBV19 and TRBJ1-5, with D hard to call. V dropped 7 bases and J dropped 0 bases, with 13 bases sitting between them. This CDR3 is 15 amino acids long. CDR1 is LNHDA, CDR2 SQIVND, per germline (reference sequence). CDR3: CASTKTVVSNQPQHF. For the CDR3, the DNA is TGTGCCAGTACCAAGACCGTCGTTAGCAATCAGCCCCAGCATTTT.

The chain recombines TRBV19 with TRBJ1-1, with 9 positions matching TRBD1. V trimming: 7 bases; J trimming: 3 bases; junction bases outside the gene matches: 3. Germline V gene lookup returns CDR1 LNHDA and CDR2 SQIVND (reference sequence). The CDR3 extends over 13 amino acids. CDR3: CASIQGAYTEAFF. In DNA, the CDR3 is TGTGCCAGTATACAGGGGGCGTACACTGAAGCTTTCTTT. The full variable domain, rest sourced from reference TRBV19 and TRBJ1-1, is DGGITQSPKYLFRKEGQNVTLSCEQNLNHDAMYWYRQDPGQGLRLIYYSQIVNDFQKGDIAEGYSVSREKKESFPLTVTSAQKNPTAFYLCASIQGAYTEAFFGQGTRLTVV.

The CDR3 protein is CAISGSSHNQPQHF. The CDR3 nucleotides read TGTGCCATCAGTGGGAGCAGCCACAATCAGCCCCAGCATTTT. The chain uses TRBV10-3 and TRBJ1-5; D not certain. This CDR3 contains 14 residues. The germline CDR1 and CDR2 sequences are ENHRY and SYGVKD. V dropped 4 bases and J dropped 3 bases, with 10 bases sitting between them.

The genes are TRBV7-8 and TRBJ2-3, with D uncertain. V was clipped by 5 bases and J by 6 bases, with 15 bases between them. Germline lookup yields CDR1 SGHVS and CDR2 FQNEAQ. The CDR3 sequence is 14 residues long. CDR3 region: CASSMAPAIDTQYF. The CDR3 DNA sequence: TGTGCCAGCAGCATGGCCCCTGCTATTGATACGCAGTATTTT.

The chain is built from TRBV7-2 and TRBJ1-4; possible D gene TRBD1, 5 bases. The ends were cut back, 2 bases at V and 6 bases at J, with 19 bases in the middle. The length of the CDR3 is 17 residues. Germline assignment: CDR1 SGHTA and CDR2 FQGNSA. CDR3 protein: CASSLWLGPGNDEKLFF. CDR3 DNA sequence: TGTGCCAGCAGCTTATGGTTGGGGCCGGGTAACGATGAAAAACTGTTTTTT.

The V gene is TRBV5-6, the J gene TRBJ2-1; D not resolved. The V gene's germline CDR1 is SGHDT and CDR2 YYEEEE. This CDR3 spans 12 amino acids. V lost 1 base and J lost 7, with 6 bases in between. CDR3 loop: CASSLKTNEQFF. The CDR3 coding sequence is TGTGCCAGCAGCTTGAAGACGAATGAGCAGTTCTTC.

The V gene is TRBV29-1, the J gene TRBJ2-3; 11 bases fit TRBD2. The ends lost 4 bases at V and 4 bases at J; junction bases unmatched: 7. The CDR3 is made up of 15 amino acids. Per the germline V gene, CDR1 is SQVTM and CDR2 is ANQGSEA. CDR3 loop: CSVVRSSGRSDTQYF. DNA for the CDR3: TGCAGCGTTGTGCGGTCTAGCGGGAGGTCAGATACGCAGTATTTT.

J is TRBJ2-1 and V is TRBV18; possibly TRBD2 for D (7 bases). The V and J ends lost 1 base and 7 bases respectively, with 14 bases between them. The germline V gene encodes CDR1 KGHSH and CDR2 LQKENI. The CDR3 spans 15 residues. CDR3 bases: TGTGCCAGCTCACCACTCGGGGGGCAGGTGAATGAGCAGTTCTTC. Translation gives CASSPLGGQVNEQFF.

This chain uses TRBV19 with TRBJ2-2, with D perhaps TRBD1 (5 bases). Germline assignment: CDR1 LNHDA and CDR2 SQIVND (reference sequence). Trimming shortened V by 5 bases and J by 8 bases, and 15 bases separated the two germline ends. The CDR3 is made up of 14 amino acids. CDR3 bases: TGTGCCAGTAGTCCCGCCCGCAGGGTTGGGGAGCTGTTTTTT. Protein product: CASSPARRVGELFF.

In regard to this clone: No conserved phenylalanine or tryptophan ends this CDR3, so it is likely a read error. The V gene is TRBV7-2, the J gene TRBJ2-7; D assignment may be TRBD1 or TRBD2 (5 bases each). Per the germline V gene, CDR1 is SGHTA and CDR2 is FQGNSA. The CDR3 consists of 15 residues. Trimming left V 2 bases short and J 5 bases short, with 16 bases between. The CDR3 DNA follows: TGTGCCAGCAGCTTAATAGGTCTAGAGGGGCACGAGCAGTACCTC. Amino acids: CASSLIGLEGHEQYL.

J is TRBJ2-7 and V is TRBV10-2, with D possibly called TRBD1 or TRBD2 (5 bases each). V was pared by 0 bases and J by 1 base, with 7 bases between. This CDR3 contains 14 residues. CDR1 is WSHSY, CDR2 SAAADI, per germline. This CDR3 is CASSESGVSYEQYF. The CDR3 region has the DNA TGCGCCAGCAGTGAGTCGGGGGTATCCTACGAGCAGTACTTC.

The V gene is TRBV4-2, the J gene TRBJ2-7, with 10 positions matching TRBD2. Germline CDR1 is LGHNA and CDR2 is YNFKEQ. This CDR3 comprises 17 residues. V lost 0 bases to trimming and J lost 2 bases; unmatched junction nucleotides: 7. CDR3 DNA: TGTGCCAGCAGCCAAGAGCCTGTACTAGCGGGGCCCTACGAGCAGTACTTC. Translated, it gives CASSQEPVLAGPYEQYF.

The V and J genes are TRBV6-6 and TRBJ2-7; D gene uncertain. V gave up 5 bases and J gave up 6 bases, with 11 bases separating them. Germline V gene data show CDR1 as MNHNY and CDR2 as SVGAGI (reference sequence). CDR3 length equals 12 residues. CDR3 nucleotides: TGTGCCAGCAGTACCCAGGAGCGCGAGCAGTACTTC. Its translation: CASSTQEREQYF.

V gene TRBV28 combines with J gene TRBJ1-1, with D perhaps TRBD1 (5 bases). The V end was cut by 6 bases, the J end by 10 bases, with 27 bases between. The germline CDR1 and CDR2 sequences are MDHEN and SYDVKM. This CDR3 comprises 16 residues. For the CDR3, the DNA is TGTGCCAGCAGACCACCGGGACCCACCTTGGGGATTGGAGCTTTCTTT. Translation: CASRPPGPTLGIGAFF.

The V call is TRBV6-6, the J call TRBJ1-5; weak D call: TRBD1 (6 bases). In germline, CDR1 is MNHNY, CDR2 SVGAGI (reference sequence). This CDR3 has 16 residues. Trimming took 4 bases from V and 0 from J, leaving 13 bases between them. The CDR3 sequence is CASSSTQGTSNQPQHF. Written as DNA, the CDR3 is TGTGCCAGCAGTTCGACCCAGGGGACTAGCAATCAGCCCCAGCATTTT.

CDR3 in DNA: TGTGCCAGCAGAGGGGACTCCCTTGGTTATGGCTACACCTTC. Translation gives CASRGDSLGYGYTF. V gene TRBV2 combines with J gene TRBJ1-2, with D maybe TRBD1 (5 bases). The CDR3 extends over 14 amino acids. V lost 6 bases, J lost 5 bases, and 16 bases lay in between. Germline V gene data show CDR1 as SNHLY and CDR2 as FYNNEI.